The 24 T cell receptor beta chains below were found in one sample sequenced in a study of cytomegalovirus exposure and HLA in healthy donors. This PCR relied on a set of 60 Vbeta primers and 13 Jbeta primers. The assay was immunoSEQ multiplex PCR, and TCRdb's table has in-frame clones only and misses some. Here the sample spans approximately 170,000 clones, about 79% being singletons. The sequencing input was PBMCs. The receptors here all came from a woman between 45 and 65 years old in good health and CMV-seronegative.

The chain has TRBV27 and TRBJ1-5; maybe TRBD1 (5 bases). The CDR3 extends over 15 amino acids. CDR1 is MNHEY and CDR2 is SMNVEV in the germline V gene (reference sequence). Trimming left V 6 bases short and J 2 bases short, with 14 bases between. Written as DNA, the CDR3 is TGTGCCAGCAGGGGAGGGGAGACCGGCAATCAGCCCCAGCATTTT. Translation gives CASRGGETGNQPQHF.

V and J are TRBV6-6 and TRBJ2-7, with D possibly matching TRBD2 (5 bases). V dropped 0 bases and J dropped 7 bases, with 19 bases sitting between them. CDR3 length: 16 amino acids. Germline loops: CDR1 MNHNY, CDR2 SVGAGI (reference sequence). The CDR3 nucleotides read TGTGCCAGCAGTTACTCTGGAGCTAGCCTCTCCACAGAGCAGTACTTC. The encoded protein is CASSYSGASLSTEQYF.

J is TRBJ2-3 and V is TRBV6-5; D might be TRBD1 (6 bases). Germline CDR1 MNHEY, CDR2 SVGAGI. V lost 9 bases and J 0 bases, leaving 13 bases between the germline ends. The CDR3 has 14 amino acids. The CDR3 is CASAQGSSTDTQYF. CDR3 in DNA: TGTGCCAGTGCCCAGGGGTCTAGCACAGATACGCAGTATTTT.

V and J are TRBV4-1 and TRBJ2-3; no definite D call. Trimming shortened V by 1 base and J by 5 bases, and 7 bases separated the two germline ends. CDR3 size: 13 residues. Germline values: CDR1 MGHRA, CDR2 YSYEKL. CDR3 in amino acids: CASSQGFGDTQYF. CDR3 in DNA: TGCGCCAGCAGCCAAGGATTCGGAGATACGCAGTATTTT.

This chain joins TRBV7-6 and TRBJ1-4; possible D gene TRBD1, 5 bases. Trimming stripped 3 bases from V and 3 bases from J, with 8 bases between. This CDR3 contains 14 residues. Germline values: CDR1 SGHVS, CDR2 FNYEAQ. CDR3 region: CASSLGGSNEKLFF. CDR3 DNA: TGTGCCAGCAGCTTGGGGGGGTCTAATGAAAAACTGTTTTTT. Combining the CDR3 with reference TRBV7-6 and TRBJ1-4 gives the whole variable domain GAGVSQSPRYKVTKRGQDVALRCDPISGHVSLYWYRQALGQGPEFLTYFNYEAQQDKSGLPNDRFSAERPEGSISTLTIQRTEQRDSAMYRCASSLGGSNEKLFFGSGTQLSVL.

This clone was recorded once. The CDR3 region has the DNA TGTGCCAGCAGCGAAGCAGGGGCAGGGTACACAGATACGCAGTATTTT. Residues: CASSEAGAGYTDTQYF. V usage is TRBV9 and J usage is TRBJ2-3; TRBD1 is a possible D gene (6 bases). Germline V CDR1 and CDR2: SGDLS, YYNGEE. The CDR3 has 16 residues. V lost 3 bases and J 2 bases, leaving 16 bases between the germline ends.

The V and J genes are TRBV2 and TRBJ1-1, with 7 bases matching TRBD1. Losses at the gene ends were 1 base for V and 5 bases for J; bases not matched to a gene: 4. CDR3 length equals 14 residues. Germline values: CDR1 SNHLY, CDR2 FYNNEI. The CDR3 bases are TGTGCCAGCAGTGAAGGACAGGGAGGAACTGAAGCTTTCTTT. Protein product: CASSEGQGGTEAFF.

The CDR3 here is CASSAGDFSNQPQHF. The CDR3 DNA sequence: TGTGCCAGCAGCGCCGGGGACTTCAGCAATCAGCCCCAGCATTTT. The rearrangement links TRBV7-2 to TRBJ1-5; maybe TRBD1 (5 bases). Trimming took 5 bases from V and 1 from J, leaving 12 bases between them. Germline lookup yields CDR1 SGHTA and CDR2 FQGNSA. CDR3 length equals 15 residues.

The CDR3 region is CASSQDRGYNEQFF. In nucleotides, the CDR3 is TGTGCCAGCAGCCAAGATAGAGGATACAATGAGCAGTTCTTC. The rearrangement uses TRBV4-2 and TRBJ2-1; D is uncertain. Germline values: CDR1 LGHNA, CDR2 YNFKEQ. The CDR3 extends over 14 amino acids. V lost 0 bases and J lost 4, with 7 bases in between.

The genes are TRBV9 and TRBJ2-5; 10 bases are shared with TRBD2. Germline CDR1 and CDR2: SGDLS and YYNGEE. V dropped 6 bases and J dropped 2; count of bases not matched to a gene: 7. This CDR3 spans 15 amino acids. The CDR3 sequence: CASTPLAGVQETQYF. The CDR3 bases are TGTGCCAGCACCCCCCTAGCGGGAGTGCAAGAGACCCAGTACTTC.

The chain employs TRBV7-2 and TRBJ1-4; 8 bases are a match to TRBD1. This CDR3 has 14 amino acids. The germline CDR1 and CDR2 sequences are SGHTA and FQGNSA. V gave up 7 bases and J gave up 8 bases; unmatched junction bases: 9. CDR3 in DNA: TGTGCCAGCACCGGGGACAGGCGGAGGGAAAAACTGTTTTTT. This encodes CASTGDRRREKLFF.

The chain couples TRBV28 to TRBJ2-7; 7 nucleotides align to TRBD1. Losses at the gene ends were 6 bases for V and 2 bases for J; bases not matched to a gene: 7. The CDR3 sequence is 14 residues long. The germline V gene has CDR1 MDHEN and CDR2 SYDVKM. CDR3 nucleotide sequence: TGTGCCAGCAGAATACCGGGACAGACCTACGAGCAGTACTTC. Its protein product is CASRIPGQTYEQYF.

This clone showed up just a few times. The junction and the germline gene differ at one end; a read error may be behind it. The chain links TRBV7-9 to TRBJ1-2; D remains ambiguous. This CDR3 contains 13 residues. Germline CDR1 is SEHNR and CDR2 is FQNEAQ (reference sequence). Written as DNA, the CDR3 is TGTTCCAGCAGCCCATCAGGCGTCTATGGCTACACCTTC. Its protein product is CSSSPSGVYGYTF.

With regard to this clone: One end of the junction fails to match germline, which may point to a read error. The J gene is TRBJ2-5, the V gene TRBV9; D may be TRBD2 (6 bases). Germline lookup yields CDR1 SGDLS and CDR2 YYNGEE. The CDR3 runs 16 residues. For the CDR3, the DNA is TGTGCCAGCGGCGCGGGGTCGAGCGGTAGCCAAGAGGCCCAGTACTTC. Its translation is CASGAGSSGSQEAQYF.

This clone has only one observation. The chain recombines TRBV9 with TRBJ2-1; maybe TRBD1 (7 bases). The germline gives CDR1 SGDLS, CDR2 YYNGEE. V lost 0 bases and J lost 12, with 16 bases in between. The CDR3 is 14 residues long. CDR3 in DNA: TGTGCCAGCAGCGTAGCTACAGGGGTGGAGGGGCAGTTCTTC. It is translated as CASSVATGVEGQFF.

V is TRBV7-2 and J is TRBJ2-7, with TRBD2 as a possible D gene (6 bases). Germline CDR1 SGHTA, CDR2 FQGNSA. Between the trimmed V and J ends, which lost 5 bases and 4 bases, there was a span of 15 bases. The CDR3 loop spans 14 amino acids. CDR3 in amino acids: CASSPLASEYEQYF. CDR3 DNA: TGTGCCAGCAGCCCCCTTGCTAGCGAGTACGAGCAGTACTTC.

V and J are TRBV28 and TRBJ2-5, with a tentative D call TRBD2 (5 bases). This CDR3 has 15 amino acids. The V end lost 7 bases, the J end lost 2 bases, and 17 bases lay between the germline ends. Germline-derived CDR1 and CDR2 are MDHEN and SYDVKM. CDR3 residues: CASKKRLSAQETQYF. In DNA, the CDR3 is TGTGCCAGCAAGAAGCGGTTGTCGGCTCAAGAGACCCAGTACTTC.

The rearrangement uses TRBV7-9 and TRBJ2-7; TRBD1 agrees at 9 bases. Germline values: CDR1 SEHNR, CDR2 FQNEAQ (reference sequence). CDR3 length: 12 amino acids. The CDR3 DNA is TGTTCCACCGGACAGGGGATCGAAGAGCAGTACTTC. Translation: CSTGQGIEEQYF.

The CDR3 is CASSLRQANEKLFF. The CDR3, as DNA: TGCGCCAGCAGCCTACGACAGGCTAATGAAAAACTGTTTTTT. The rearrangement joins TRBV5-1 to TRBJ1-4; a weak D match, TRBD1 (6 bases). CDR3 length: 14 residues. V dropped 4 bases and J dropped 3 bases, with 10 bases sitting between them. In germline, CDR1 is SGHRS, CDR2 YFSETQ.

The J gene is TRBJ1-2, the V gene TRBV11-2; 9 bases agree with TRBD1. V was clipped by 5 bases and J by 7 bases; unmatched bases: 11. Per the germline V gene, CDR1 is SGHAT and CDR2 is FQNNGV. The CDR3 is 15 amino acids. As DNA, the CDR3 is TGTGCCAGCAGCCCATCCGGGACAGGGTACCGTGGCTACACCTTC. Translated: CASSPSGTGYRGYTF. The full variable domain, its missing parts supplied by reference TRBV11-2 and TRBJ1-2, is EAGVAQSPRYKIIEKRQSVAFWCNPISGHATLYWYQQILGQGPKLLIQFQNNGVVDDSQLPKDRFSAERLKGVDSTLKIQPAKLEDSAVYLCASSPSGTGYRGYTFGSGTRLTVV.

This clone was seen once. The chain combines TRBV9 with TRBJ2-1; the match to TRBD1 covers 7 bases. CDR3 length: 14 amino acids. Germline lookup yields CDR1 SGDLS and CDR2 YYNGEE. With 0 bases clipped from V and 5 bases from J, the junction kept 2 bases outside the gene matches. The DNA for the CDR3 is TGTGCCAGCAGCGTAGGACAGGGTCACAATGAGCAGTTCTTC. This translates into CASSVGQGHNEQFF.

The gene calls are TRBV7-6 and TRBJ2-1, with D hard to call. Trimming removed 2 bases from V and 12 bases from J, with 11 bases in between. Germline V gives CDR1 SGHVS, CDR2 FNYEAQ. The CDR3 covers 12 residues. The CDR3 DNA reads TGTGCCAGCAGCTTAAAACGCCTGCGGCAGTTCTTC. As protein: CASSLKRLRQFF. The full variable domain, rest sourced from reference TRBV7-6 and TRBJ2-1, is GAGVSQSPRYKVTKRGQDVALRCDPISGHVSLYWYRQALGQGPEFLTYFNYEAQQDKSGLPNDRFSAERPEGSISTLTIQRTEQRDSAMYRCASSLKRLRQFFGPGTRLTVL.

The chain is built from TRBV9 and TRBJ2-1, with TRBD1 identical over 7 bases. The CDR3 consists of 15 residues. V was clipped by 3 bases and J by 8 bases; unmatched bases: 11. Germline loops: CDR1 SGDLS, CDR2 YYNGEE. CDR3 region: CASSARQGPGDEQFF. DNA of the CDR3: TGTGCCAGCAGCGCCAGACAGGGCCCTGGGGATGAGCAGTTCTTC.

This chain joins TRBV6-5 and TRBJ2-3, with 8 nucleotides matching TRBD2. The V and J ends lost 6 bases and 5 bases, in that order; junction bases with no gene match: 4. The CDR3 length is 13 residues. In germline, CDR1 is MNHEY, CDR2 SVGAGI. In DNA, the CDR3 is TGTGCCAGCAGCGAGCGGGAGTTAGATACGCAGTATTTT. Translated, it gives CASSERELDTQYF.